Following are 24 T cell receptor beta chains from one sample sequenced in a study of T cells in Graves' hyperthyroidism and ophthalmopathy. Authors of the study amplified TCR beta CDR3 regions from RNA transcripts. Using the HTBI primer set, a first-round RT-PCR was run on the TCR CDR3. MiXCR was run by TCRdb on the multiplex PCR reads, yielding one entry per CDR3 protein. The sample records 300,000 to 400,000 distinct CDR3 sequences, under 15% being singletons. Sequenced: blood. The receptor set was obtained from a woman younger than 35 with Graves' hyperthyroidism.

This clonotype showed up many times. This chain links TRBV12-3 or TRBV12-4 with TRBJ2-7; D not resolved. With 1 base removed from V and 3 bases from J, the gap between germline ends came to 10 bases. The CDR3 is 14 residues long. The CDR3 is CASSLGRGFYEQYF. Here the CDR3 DNA reads TGTGCCAGCAGTTTAGGGAGAGGATTCTACGAGCAGTACTTC.

This clonotype was detected ten times or more. The chain uses TRBV20-1 and TRBJ2-5; D remains unclear. The CDR3 spans 14 residues. The germline CDR1 and CDR2 sequences are DFQATT and SNEGSKA (reference sequence). V was clipped by 0 bases and J by 2 bases, with 10 bases between them. CDR3 protein: CSARDWNPQETQYF. CDR3 nucleotides: TGCAGTGCTAGAGATTGGAACCCGCAAGAGACCCAGTACTTC.

This clonotype came up many times. The CDR3 DNA reads as TGTGCCAGCAGCTCTAGGGGGCGCTTCAATCAGCCCCAGCATTTT. It translates to CASSSRGRFNQPQHF. The J gene is TRBJ1-5, the V gene TRBV7-2; 7 bases are a match to TRBD1. Germline CDR1 reads SGHTA; CDR2 reads FQGNSA. This CDR3 is 15 amino acids long. Germline trimming cut 4 bases from V and 3 bases from J; bases unmatched to any gene: 6.

This clonotype was seen at least ten times. The chain recombines TRBV6-1 with TRBJ1-2; D not resolved. The V end was cut by 6 bases, the J end by 4 bases, with 12 bases between. The CDR3 consists of 13 residues. Germline CDR1 MNHNS, CDR2 SASEGT. The CDR3 region is CASRLALGYGYTF. The DNA of the CDR3 is TGTGCCAGCAGATTGGCTTTGGGCTATGGCTACACCTTC.

This clonotype was seen many times. The chain is built from TRBV24-1 and TRBJ2-3; D is uncertain. Between the trimmed V and J ends, which lost 4 bases and 2 bases, there was a span of 15 bases. The CDR3 sequence is 16 residues long. Germline V gene sequence: CDR1 KGHDR, CDR2 SFDVKD. In nucleotides, the CDR3 is TGTGCCACCAGTGACCCTACAGTCACCTACACAGATACGCAGTATTTT. It is translated as CATSDPTVTYTDTQYF.

The chain recombines TRBV28 with TRBJ1-2; D gene ambiguous. The CDR3 length is 13 residues. Germline loops: CDR1 MDHEN, CDR2 SYDVKM. V lost 6 bases to trimming and J lost 4 bases, with 12 bases between them. CDR3 coding DNA: TGTGCCAGCAGAACCAGTAGGCTCTATGGCTACACCTTC. Amino acids: CASRTSRLYGYTF.

CDR3 bases: TGTGCCAGTAGTCCAGGGGTGAATCAGCCCCAGCATTTT. Its protein is CASSPGVNQPQHF. The J gene is TRBJ1-5, the V gene TRBV19; TRBD1 might be the D (6 bases). Per the germline V gene, CDR1 is LNHDA and CDR2 is SQIVND (reference sequence). Trimming cost V 5 bases and J 4 bases, with 9 bases left between them. The CDR3 has 13 residues.

This clonotype was detected ten times or more. J is TRBJ1-1 and V is TRBV4-2, with D unresolved. The CDR3 runs to 16 residues. Germline V lookup: CDR1 LGHNA, CDR2 YNFKEQ. Trimming shortened V by 4 bases and J by 0 bases, and 15 bases separated the two germline ends. The CDR3 DNA follows: TGTGCCAGCAGCCCATCACTGGCAGGAATGAACACTGAAGCTTTCTTT. Its protein product is CASSPSLAGMNTEAFF.

This clonotype has a count of ten or more. The chain employs TRBV10-3 and TRBJ2-7, with D possibly matching TRBD1 (6 bases). This CDR3 contains 15 residues. V gave up 4 bases and J gave up 0 bases, with 13 bases separating them. Germline V lookup: CDR1 ENHRY, CDR2 SYGVKD. The CDR3 loop is CAISASAGDSYEQYF. CDR3 sequence (DNA): TGTGCCATCAGTGCATCGGCAGGGGACTCCTACGAGCAGTACTTC.

In the case of this clonotype: A much larger clone sits a single nucleotide away, making a read error possible. This chain joins TRBV20-1 and TRBJ2-1; 7 bases match TRBD2. The CDR3 totals 15 residues. V lost 6 bases and J lost 6; bases outside the gene matches: 14. The germline V gene has CDR1 DFQATT and CDR2 SNEGSKA (reference sequence). CDR3 nucleotide sequence: TGCAGTGCCGGAACGGGACTAACTCTCCCCAATGAGCAGTTCTTC. Protein: CSAGTGLTLPNEQFF.

This clonotype was found many times. CDR3 coding DNA: TGCAGTGCAGGGAGGACTAGCGGGGGGCCCCGGGTGGATGAGCAGTTCTTC. Its protein is CSAGRTSGGPRVDEQFF. V usage is TRBV20-1 and J usage is TRBJ2-1; 14 bases are a match to TRBD2. The junction had 15 bases not matched to a gene; V was cut back by 6 bases and J by 8 bases. Looked up from germline, CDR1 is DFQATT and CDR2 is SNEGSKA (reference sequence). This CDR3 comprises 17 residues.

This clonotype has a count of ten or more. The gene calls are TRBV20-1 and TRBJ2-7; D not resolved. This CDR3 comprises 16 residues. Deletions cut 0 bases from V and 5 bases from J, with 20 bases between. Germline V lookup: CDR1 DFQATT, CDR2 SNEGSKA (reference sequence). The CDR3 loop is CSARDWAVIHSDEQYF. Written as DNA, the CDR3 is TGCAGTGCTAGAGACTGGGCAGTCATCCATTCGGACGAGCAGTACTTC.

The genes are TRBV7-9 and TRBJ1-5, with a tentative D call TRBD1 (5 bases). Per germline, CDR1 SEHNR and CDR2 FQNEAQ (reference sequence). Trimming shortened V by 2 bases and J by 4 bases, and 24 bases separated the two germline ends. CDR3 size: 19 residues. CDR3 DNA sequence: TGTGCCAGCAGCTTATTCTCCCGAACCGCAGGGTATCTGAATCAGCCCCAGCATTTT. This translates into CASSLFSRTAGYLNQPQHF.

This clonotype has a count of ten or more. The chain recombines TRBV30 with TRBJ2-3; 13 bases are shared with TRBD2. The CDR3 is 16 amino acids. The J segment lost 4 bases and the V segment lost 3 bases, leaving 7 bases of the junction unmatched. Germline V gives CDR1 GTSNPN, CDR2 SVGIG (reference sequence). This CDR3 is CAWSPGLAGFADTQYF. For the CDR3, the DNA is TGTGCCTGGAGCCCGGGACTAGCGGGATTTGCAGATACGCAGTATTTT. Looking up the rest from reference TRBV30 and TRBJ2-3 gives the full variable domain: SQTIHQWPATLVQPVGSPLSLECTVEGTSNPNLYWYRQAAGRGLQLLFYSVGIGQISSEVPQNLSASRPQDRQFILSSKKLLLSDSGFYLCAWSPGLAGFADTQYFGPGTRLTVL.

This clonotype showed up just a few times. The chain is built from TRBV28 and TRBJ2-1; unclear D gene. CDR3 length: 11 amino acids. From germline, CDR1 is MDHEN and CDR2 SYDVKM. V gave up 3 bases and J gave up 13 bases, with 10 bases separating them. The DNA for the CDR3 is TGTGCCAGCAGTTTCCCTAAGGGACAGTTCTTC. The encoded protein is CASSFPKGQFF.

This clonotype was seen repeatedly, ten times or more. The gene calls are TRBV6-1 and TRBJ2-1; no reliable D call. Germline values: CDR1 MNHNS, CDR2 SASEGT. V was pared by 5 bases and J by 3 bases, with 8 bases between. The CDR3 contains 13 residues. In DNA form, the CDR3 reads TGTGCCAGCAGTACCGAATACTACAATGAGCAGTTCTTC. Its protein product is CASSTEYYNEQFF.

Note on this clonotype: A much larger clone is a single base away; this may be a read error. This chain connects TRBV30 to TRBJ1-1; TRBD1 aligns across 7 bases. The CDR3 extends over 15 amino acids. The V gene's germline CDR1 is GTSNPN and CDR2 SVGIG (reference sequence). The CDR3 here is CAWSPRGGLNTEASF. CDR3 in DNA: TGTGCCTGGAGTCCCAGGGGGGGTTTGAACACTGAAGCTTCCTTT.

This clonotype was detected many times. This chain uses TRBV12-3 or TRBV12-4 with TRBJ2-5, with D possibly being TRBD1 (5 bases). Trimming stripped 3 bases from V and 2 bases from J, with 7 bases between. There are 13 residues in the CDR3. DNA of the CDR3: TGTGCCAGCAGTTTTGGGGCTCAAGAGACCCAGTACTTC. This sequence encodes CASSFGAQETQYF.

This clonotype was recorded many times. The chain joins TRBV7-2 to TRBJ2-3, with 8 bases fitting TRBD2. With V trimmed by 1 base and J by 11 bases, 14 bases remained unmatched. The CDR3 is 16 residues long. Germline assignment: CDR1 SGHTA and CDR2 FQGNSA. The CDR3: CASSLVPGGAFGGQYF. The CDR3 DNA reads as TGTGCCAGCAGCTTAGTTCCGGGAGGGGCCTTCGGTGGGCAGTATTTT.

This clonotype was observed many times. The chain combines TRBV20-1 with TRBJ1-1; D not certain. V was pared by 0 bases and J by 11 bases, with 16 bases between. Germline CDR1 reads DFQATT; CDR2 reads SNEGSKA (reference sequence). The CDR3 is made up of 13 amino acids. The CDR3 nucleotides read TGCAGTGCTAGAGATCCTAGACCTCTAAGGGCTTTCTTT. This gives the protein CSARDPRPLRAFF.

The table lists this clonotype with many counts. V and J are TRBV6-1 and TRBJ1-5, with 9 nucleotides matching TRBD1. This CDR3 is 15 amino acids long. In germline, CDR1 is MNHNS, CDR2 SASEGT. The V segment lost 4 bases and the J segment 4 bases; nucleotides outside the gene matches: 5. CDR3 in DNA: TGTGCCAGCAGTGCCGGGACAGGGTCTAATCAGCCCCAGCATTTT. Its translation is CASSAGTGSNQPQHF.

The DNA for the CDR3 is TGCAGTGCGGACAACAGGGGGATCACTGAAGCTTTCTTT. Translating it yields CSADNRGITEAFF. The J gene is TRBJ1-1, the V gene TRBV20-1; 8 bases are a match to TRBD1. The V gene end was trimmed by 6 bases and the J gene end by 4 bases; junction bases not matched to a gene: 7. The length of the CDR3 is 13 residues. The germline gives CDR1 DFQATT, CDR2 SNEGSKA (reference sequence).

The sample holds a few counts of this clonotype. The chain joins TRBV19 to TRBJ2-1; 8 bases map to TRBD1. In germline, CDR1 is LNHDA, CDR2 SQIVND (reference sequence). Trimming removed 4 bases from V and 9 bases from J; junction bases left unmatched: 5. This CDR3 contains 13 residues. CDR3 bases: TGTGCCAGTAGTACGACAGGGGCGGTTGAGCAGTTCTTC. It translates to CASSTTGAVEQFF.

This clonotype was picked up many times. The V gene is TRBV6-2 or TRBV6-3, the J gene TRBJ1-5; 7 bases agree with TRBD1. This CDR3 region has 16 residues. Trimming at V came to 2 bases and at J to 1 base, leaving 5 bases not matched to a gene. Germline-derived CDR1 and CDR2 are MNHEY and SVGEGT. The CDR3 is CASSYLGQTSNQPQHF. DNA of the CDR3: TGTGCCAGCAGTTACCTGGGACAGACAAGCAATCAGCCCCAGCATTTT.